Below, 22 T cell receptor beta chains from the same sample are listed, as sequenced in a study of T cell responses to AZD1222 COVID-19 vaccine. Here immunoSEQ multiplex PCR was the method, and the copy in TCRdb shows in-frame clones only, minus some. The sample contains about 110,000 clones, around 90% of which appear only once. This sample comprised peripheral blood, obtained on day 0 of AZD1222 vaccination. The receptors originated from an adult in good health.

V gene TRBV18 combines with J gene TRBJ2-2; 8 bases match TRBD1. Germline CDR1 KGHSH, CDR2 LQKENI. With V trimmed by 4 bases and J by 2 bases, 6 bases remained unmatched. The CDR3 sequence is 16 residues long. CDR3 residues: CASSQTQGANTGELFF. CDR3 sequence (DNA): TGTGCCAGCTCACAAACGCAGGGGGCCAACACCGGGGAGCTGTTTTTT.

The rearrangement joins TRBV10-3 to TRBJ2-3; TRBD1 matches at 9 bases. Losses at the gene ends were 5 bases for V and 6 bases for J; bases not matched to a gene: 9. This CDR3 region has 15 residues. Germline assignment: CDR1 ENHRY and CDR2 SYGVKD. The chain's CDR3 is CAISRPTGGMDTQYF. The CDR3 DNA reads TGTGCCATCAGTAGGCCTACAGGGGGCATGGATACGCAGTATTTT.

The chain couples TRBV5-6 to TRBJ1-4, with TRBD1 matching 8 bases. Germline V gives CDR1 SGHDT, CDR2 YYEEEE. The CDR3 covers 15 residues. V lost 1 base to trimming and J lost 6 bases; unmatched junction nucleotides: 5. The CDR3 is CASSLNPTGDEKLFF. Written as DNA, the CDR3 is TGTGCCAGCAGCTTGAACCCGACAGGGGATGAAAAACTGTTTTTT.

This clone was recorded once. The chain combines TRBV6-5 with TRBJ1-2; no reliable D call. The CDR3 runs to 15 residues. Trimming pared 6 bases from V and 8 bases from J, leaving 22 bases between. In germline, CDR1 is MNHEY, CDR2 SVGAGI. In nucleotides, the CDR3 is TGTGCCAGCAGCCTGGGCAGCCCAGCGGGTAAAGGCTACACCTTC. It translates to CASSLGSPAGKGYTF.

The J gene is TRBJ2-1, the V gene TRBV5-1, with 9 bases fitting TRBD2. CDR1 is SGHRS and CDR2 is YFSETQ in the germline V gene. Trimming at V came to 0 bases and at J to 2 bases, leaving 6 bases not matched to a gene. The CDR3 extends over 17 amino acids. CDR3 amino acids: CASSLAVSSGAYNEQFF. The DNA for the CDR3 is TGCGCCAGCAGCTTGGCAGTGTCTAGCGGGGCCTACAATGAGCAGTTCTTC. Complete variable domain (other parts from reference TRBV5-1 and TRBJ2-1): KAGVTQTPRYLIKTRGQQVTLSCSPISGHRSVSWYQQTPGQGLQFLFEYFSETQRNKGNFPGRFSGRQFSNSRSEMNVSTLELGDSALYLCASSLAVSSGAYNEQFFGPGTRLTVL.

The CDR3 loop is CASSLTQGGDEKLFF. DNA of the CDR3: TGTGCCAGCAGTTTGACACAGGGAGGGGATGAAAAACTGTTTTTT. This chain joins TRBV28 and TRBJ1-4, with D perhaps matching TRBD1 (6 bases). This CDR3 has 15 amino acids. The germline V and J ends were trimmed by 3 bases and 6 bases, with 14 bases remaining between them. Looked up from germline, CDR1 is MDHEN and CDR2 is SYDVKM.

The gene calls are TRBV7-9 and TRBJ2-5, with D possibly TRBD2 on 6 matching bases. The V end was cut by 5 bases, the J end by 5 bases, with 12 bases between. Germline CDR1 is SEHNR and CDR2 is FQNEAQ (reference sequence). This CDR3 contains 13 residues. The CDR3: CASSPAGIETQYF. CDR3 sequence (DNA): TGTGCCAGCAGCCCGGCGGGGATCGAGACCCAGTACTTC.

This clone was found once. V is TRBV6-5 and J is TRBJ1-5; no reliable D call. The CDR3 spans 14 residues. Germline CDR1 MNHEY, CDR2 SVGAGI. Trimming removed 7 bases at V and 1 base at J, with 11 bases between. The CDR3: CASTLGRSNQPQHF. In DNA form, the CDR3 reads TGTGCCAGCACCTTAGGACGGAGCAATCAGCCCCAGCATTTT.

Remarks on this clone: Other DNA sequences in this sample translate to the same CDR3. The V and J genes are TRBV14 and TRBJ1-1; 10 bases match TRBD1. V dropped 4 bases and J dropped 4; count of bases not matched to a gene: 3. Germline V CDR1 and CDR2: SGHDN, FVKESK. The CDR3 loop spans 14 amino acids. Here the CDR3 DNA reads TGTGCCAGCAGCCTTCGGACAGGGGGCACTGAAGCTTTCTTT. This encodes CASSLRTGGTEAFF.

V and J are TRBV28 and TRBJ2-6; TRBD1 matches 7 bases. V dropped 4 bases and J dropped 2; count of bases not matched to a gene: 2. This CDR3 comprises 15 residues. Looked up from germline, CDR1 is MDHEN and CDR2 is SYDVKM. The CDR3 sequence is CASSSQGTGANVLTF. The CDR3 bases are TGTGCCAGCAGTTCACAGGGGACTGGGGCCAACGTCCTGACTTTC.

The CDR3 DNA reads as TGCGCCAGCAGCTTGAATGGGGGAAGCAATCAGCCCCAGCATTTT. It encodes CASSLNGGSNQPQHF. The chain combines TRBV5-1 with TRBJ1-5; the D gene is possibly TRBD1 (5 bases). The germline V and J ends were trimmed by 1 base and 1 base, with 9 bases remaining between them. The germline CDR1 and CDR2 sequences are SGHRS and YFSETQ. CDR3 length: 15 residues.

This clone was observed a few times. The chain uses TRBV28 and TRBJ1-1, with unresolved D. V dropped 6 bases and J dropped 1 base, with 3 bases sitting between them. The CDR3 runs to 11 residues. Germline V gene sequence: CDR1 MDHEN, CDR2 SYDVKM. CDR3: CASRGNTEAFF. The CDR3 DNA reads TGTGCCAGCAGGGGGAACACTGAAGCTTTCTTT.

The chain joins TRBV3-1 (or the pseudogene TRBV3-2) to TRBJ1-2, with D uncertain. The CDR3 covers 13 residues. V lost 4 bases to trimming and J lost 5 bases, with 11 bases between them. Germline V CDR1 and CDR2: LGHDT, YNNKEL (reference sequence). The CDR3 spells CASSPPGGYGYTF. In DNA form, the CDR3 reads TGTGCCAGCAGCCCCCCGGGTGGGTATGGCTACACCTTC.

The chain has TRBV7-6 and TRBJ1-2; 9 nucleotides agree with TRBD1. This CDR3 has 15 residues. Germline values: CDR1 SGHVS, CDR2 FNYEAQ. The V gene end was trimmed by 5 bases and the J gene end by 7 bases; junction bases not matched to a gene: 11. CDR3 sequence: CASSPRRDRVSGYTF. The DNA of the CDR3 is TGTGCCAGCAGCCCCAGACGGGACAGGGTCAGTGGCTACACCTTC.

The chain has TRBV9 and TRBJ2-1; TRBD2 agrees at 8 bases. The CDR3 extends over 13 amino acids. Unmatched junction bases numbered 10, after V lost 7 bases and J lost 10 bases. Germline lookup yields CDR1 SGDLS and CDR2 YYNGEE. CDR3 protein: CASGLAGSGEQFF. As DNA, the CDR3 is TGTGCCAGCGGCTTAGCGGGGTCGGGGGAGCAGTTCTTC. Complete variable domain (other parts from reference TRBV9 and TRBJ2-1): DSGVTQTPKHLITATGQRVTLRCSPRSGDLSVYWYQQSLDQGLQFLIQYYNGEERAKGNILERFSAQQFPDLHSELNLSSLELGDSALYFCASGLAGSGEQFFGPGTRLTVL.

This chain joins TRBV28 and TRBJ1-6, with D possibly being TRBD1 (5 bases). The CDR3 runs to 15 residues. Germline V gives CDR1 MDHEN, CDR2 SYDVKM. V lost 5 bases, J lost 7 bases, and 15 bases lay in between. CDR3 sequence (DNA): TGTGCCAGCAGTATACAGGTAGGAGGAAATTCACCCCTCCACTTT. Translating gives CASSIQVGGNSPLHF.

This rearrangement joins TRBV10-3 to TRBJ1-2; D may be TRBD1 (5 bases). V lost 10 bases, J lost 7 bases, and 16 bases lay in between. This CDR3 comprises 12 residues. Germline assignment: CDR1 ENHRY and CDR2 SYGVKD. In DNA, the CDR3 is TGTGCCACGGGGGAGGGGACGGGTGGCTACACCTTC. This codes for CATGEGTGGYTF.

The chain recombines TRBV19 with TRBJ1-2; tentative D call: TRBD1 (5 bases). Trimming removed 11 bases from V and 2 bases from J, with 15 bases in between. This CDR3 is 13 amino acids long. The germline V gene has CDR1 LNHDA and CDR2 SQIVND (reference sequence). Here the CDR3 DNA reads TGTGCCGTAAGGGGTTGGACAAACTATGGCTACACCTTC. Its protein is CAVRGWTNYGYTF.

CDR3 amino acids: CASSLGQGPTNEKLFF. CDR3 sequence (DNA): TGTGCCAGCAGCTTAGGGCAGGGTCCAACTAATGAAAAACTGTTTTTT. The chain carries TRBV7-8 and TRBJ1-4; TRBD1 is a possible D gene (5 bases). The V gene lost 1 base and the J gene lost 0 bases, with 9 bases spanning the gap. The CDR3 totals 16 residues. Per germline, CDR1 SGHVS and CDR2 FQNEAQ.

This rearrangement joins TRBV7-2 to TRBJ2-5; no firm D call. The germline gives CDR1 SGHTA, CDR2 FQGNSA. This CDR3 is built from 13 residues. V lost 1 base and J 5 bases, leaving 8 bases between the germline ends. The CDR3 reads CASSLGTSETQYF. The CDR3 DNA reads TGTGCCAGCAGCTTAGGGACCAGCGAGACCCAGTACTTC.

This clone has just one count. The chain combines TRBV29-1 with TRBJ1-3; 10 nucleotides line up with TRBD1. The CDR3 sequence is 12 residues long. The junction had 0 bases not matched to a gene; V was cut back by 6 bases and J by 4 bases. Germline lookup yields CDR1 SQVTM and CDR2 ANQGSEA. The CDR3 is CSVDRGGNTIYF. As DNA, the CDR3 is TGCAGCGTGGACAGGGGGGGAAACACCATATATTTT.

The chain has TRBV7-8 and TRBJ1-6; possibly TRBD1 for D (5 bases). Per the germline V gene, CDR1 is SGHVS and CDR2 is FQNEAQ. This CDR3 is 18 amino acids long. Deletions cut 3 bases from V and 1 base from J, with 16 bases between. The CDR3: CASSFRVGGRSYNSPLHF. DNA for the CDR3: TGTGCCAGCAGCTTCCGCGTGGGGGGGAGATCCTATAATTCACCCCTCCACTTT.